The 18 T cell receptor beta chains in this list originate from one sample, sequenced in a study of T cells in women clearing cervical HPV infection. This table comes from immunoSEQ multiplex PCR, and its TCRdb copy is limited to in-frame clones, with some not included. This repertoire comprises around 46,000 clones; its ten largest clones make up under 40%. Source material: blood buffy coat. The receptors shown here come from a woman aged 18 to 75 with a cervical HPV16 infection that either progressed to CIN3+ or cleared (not recorded which).

With regard to this clone: The read ends 3 residues shy of where the CDR3 ends; the end is completed using the germline J gene. V and J are TRBV29-1 and TRBJ1-2; D possibly corresponds to TRBD1 (5 bases). The CDR3 consists of 13 residues. Trimming took 6 bases from V and 6 from J, leaving 17 bases between them. CDR1 and CDR2 from the germline V gene are SQVTM and ANQGSEA. The DNA read from the CDR3 is TGCAGCGTAGGGGTCTCGGATCCCCATGGC. Translation gives CSVGVSDPHG. The complete CDR3 sequence is CSVGVSDPHGYTF.

With respect to this clone: Sequencing ends 3 residues short of the CDR3 end; the germline J gene provides the rest. The gene calls are TRBV7-3 and TRBJ2-1, with 11 nucleotides matching TRBD2. The CDR3 runs to 14 residues. Germline V gene lookup returns CDR1 SGHTA and CDR2 FQGTGA. Trimming cost V 5 bases and J 8 bases; bases outside gene matches: 5. The covered CDR3 bases are TGTGCCAGCAGCCAGACTAGCGGGACGTATGAG. It specifies CASSQTSGTYE. In full, the CDR3 reads CASSQTSGTYEQFF.

Notes on this clone: The sequence runs out 3 residues before the end of the CDR3; the remainder is reconstructed from the germline J gene. The chain uses TRBV6-1 and TRBJ2-3, with a weak D call TRBD2 (6 bases). Deletions cut 4 bases from V and 2 bases from J, with 16 bases between. CDR1 MNHNS and CDR2 SASEGT come from the germline V gene. The CDR3 extends over 16 amino acids. The covered CDR3 bases are TGTGCCAGCAGTGTCCAAGCGGGTGGTTCCACAGATACG. This codes for CASSVQAGGSTDT. The full-length CDR3 reads as CASSVQAGGSTDTQYF.

Details on this clone: The CDR3 is cut off 3 residues early in the read; its end comes from the germline J gene. This chain links TRBV18 with TRBJ2-3; possible D gene TRBD1, 6 bases. This CDR3 comprises 13 residues. The V gene's germline CDR1 is KGHSH and CDR2 LQKENI. V shed 9 bases and J shed 6 bases, with 16 bases lying between them. CDR3 DNA, as far as it was read: TGTGCCAGTTGGCAGGGGCTAGGGGATACG. This codes for CASWQGLGDT. The entire CDR3 protein is CASWQGLGDTQYF.

On this clone: The read gets to within 3 residues of the CDR3 end, and the germline J gene fills in the rest. The V gene is TRBV5-5, the J gene TRBJ1-5; D is undetermined. V lost 2 bases to trimming and J lost 4 bases, with 10 bases between them. The germline V gene encodes CDR1 SGHKS and CDR2 YYEKEE (reference sequence). The CDR3 extends over 14 amino acids. The DNA read from the CDR3 is TGTGCCAGCAGCTTCGTACAGAGAAATCAGCCC. Translated: CASSFVQRNQP. The whole CDR3 protein is CASSFVQRNQPQHF.

The sequenced CDR3 bases are TGTGCCAGCAGCCTTCTAGCGGGGGTTCAGAATGAG. It is translated as CASSLLAGVQNE. The whole CDR3 region reads CASSLLAGVQNEQFF. The rearrangement links TRBV7-2 to TRBJ2-1, with 10 nucleotides matching TRBD2. Coverage ceases 3 residues before the CDR3 finishes, and the germline J gene fills in the end. Germline V lookup: CDR1 SGHTA, CDR2 FQGNSA. CDR3 length: 15 amino acids. V lost 5 bases and J lost 7; bases outside the gene matches: 8.

Comments on this clone: The DNA ends 3 residues before the CDR3 does, and the rest of the CDR3 is filled in from the germline J gene. The chain joins TRBV18 to TRBJ1-2; possible D gene TRBD1, 5 bases. From germline, CDR1 is KGHSH and CDR2 LQKENI. The CDR3 totals 11 residues. The CDR3 loop is CASSRDYDYTF. Partial CDR3 DNA: TGTGCCAGCTCTCGGGACTACGAC.

The sequenced CDR3 bases are TGTGCCACCAGGACAGGGGGCGCCTCTTACGAG. Its protein product is CATRTGGASYE. The whole CDR3 is CATRTGGASYEQYF. The rearrangement uses TRBV15 and TRBJ2-7; 10 bases map to TRBD1. The sequence runs out 3 residues before the end of the CDR3; the remainder is reconstructed from the germline J gene. Per germline, CDR1 LNHNV and CDR2 YYDKDF (reference sequence). V lost 6 bases to trimming and J lost 4 bases; unmatched junction nucleotides: 6. The CDR3 extends over 14 amino acids.

Comments on this clone: The missing CDR3 end, 3 residues past where the read stops, is filled in from the germline J gene. V usage is TRBV5-1 and J usage is TRBJ1-1, with TRBD1 matching 7 bases. This CDR3 is 15 amino acids long. The trim removed 2 bases at V and 5 bases at J, leaving 9 bases unmatched. Germline V lookup: CDR1 SGHRS, CDR2 YFSETQ. The chain's CDR3 is CASSLREGAGTEAFF. The sequenced part of the CDR3 DNA is TGCGCCAGCAGCTTAAGGGAGGGGGCGGGGACTGAA. Looking up the rest from reference TRBV5-1 and TRBJ1-1 gives the full variable domain: KAGVTQTPRYLIKTRGQQVTLSCSPISGHRSVSWYQQTPGQGLQFLFEYFSETQRNKGNFPGRFSGRQFSNSRSEMNVSTLELGDSALYLCASSLREGAGTEAFFGQGTRLTVV.

Remarks on this clone: The DNA ends 3 residues before the CDR3 does, and the rest of the CDR3 is filled in from the germline J gene. This chain connects TRBV20-1 to TRBJ2-7; the D gene is possibly TRBD1 (5 bases). The germline gives CDR1 DFQATT, CDR2 SNEGSKA (reference sequence). The CDR3 sequence is 13 residues long. The V gene lost 3 bases and the J gene lost 4 bases, with 13 bases spanning the gap. CDR3 DNA (partial): TGCAGTGCTAGGGGGCTAGTTGAGTACGAG. As protein: CSARGLVEYE. The complete CDR3 reads CSARGLVEYEQYF.

CDR3 amino acids: CASSSAFTGYTGELFF. The part of the CDR3 DNA that was read is TGCGCCAGCAGCAGCGCGTTCACAGGGTACACCGGGGAG. This chain links TRBV5-1 with TRBJ2-2; perhaps TRBD1 as D (6 bases). The read comes to an end 3 residues before the CDR3 does, leaving the germline J gene to fill in the end. The ends were cut back, 4 bases at V and 3 bases at J, with 16 bases in the middle. Germline V CDR1 and CDR2: SGHRS, YFSETQ. This CDR3 comprises 16 residues. The full variable domain, with the rest looked up from reference TRBV5-1 and TRBJ2-2, is KAGVTQTPRYLIKTRGQQVTLSCSPISGHRSVSWYQQTPGQGLQFLFEYFSETQRNKGNFPGRFSGRQFSNSRSEMNVSTLELGDSALYLCASSSAFTGYTGELFFGEGSRLTVL.

Worth noting for this clone: The read terminates 3 residues before the CDR3 end, so the remaining end is supplied by the germline J gene. The chain couples TRBV30 to TRBJ2-1; the D is unclear. Trimming removed 2 bases at V and 0 bases at J, with 14 bases between. The length of the CDR3 is 16 residues. Germline V CDR1 and CDR2: GTSNPN, SVGIG (reference sequence). The CDR3 region is CAWSPPGWASYNEQFF. The DNA read from the CDR3 is TGTGCCTGGAGTCCCCCAGGCTGGGCCTCCTACAATGAG. The variable domain in full, completed from reference TRBV30 and TRBJ2-1, reads SQTIHQWPATLVQPVGSPLSLECTVEGTSNPNLYWYRQAAGRGLQLLFYSVGIGQISSEVPQNLSASRPQDRQFILSSKKLLLSDSGFYLCAWSPPGWASYNEQFFGPGTRLTVL.

Regarding this clone: Coverage ceases 3 residues before the CDR3 finishes, and the germline J gene fills in the end. The V and J genes are TRBV29-1 and TRBJ2-7, with 12 bases matching TRBD1. The CDR3 has 18 amino acids. Germline V lookup: CDR1 SQVTM, CDR2 ANQGSEA. The ends lost 3 bases at V and 4 bases at J; junction bases unmatched: 16. CDR3 in amino acids: CSVDGGRDRGQARYEQYF. The DNA read from the CDR3 is TGCAGCGTTGACGGGGGCCGGGACAGGGGGCAAGCAAGGTACGAG.

As regards this clone: The read is 3 residues too short to cover the CDR3 end, so that end is filled in from the germline J gene. The chain recombines TRBV2 with TRBJ2-3; TRBD2 agrees at 7 bases. Trimming took 6 bases from V and 0 from J; bases not matched to a gene: 6. Germline lookup yields CDR1 SNHLY and CDR2 FYNNEI. CDR3 length equals 15 residues. The DNA read from the CDR3 is TGTGCCAGCAGAAGGGAGGGGCCCAGCACAGATACG. Its protein is CASRREGPSTDT. In full, the CDR3 is CASRREGPSTDTQYF. The full variable domain, rest sourced from reference TRBV2 and TRBJ2-3, is EPEVTQTPSHQVTQMGQEVILRCVPISNHLYFYWYRQILGQKVEFLVSFYNNEISEKSEIFDDQFSVERPDGSNFTLKIRSTKLEDSAMYFCASRREGPSTDTQYFGPGTRLTVL.

The CDR3 is CASSQGTDTQYF. The covered CDR3 bases are TGTGCCAGCTCACAGGGTACAGATACG. The chain employs TRBV18 and TRBJ2-3; D gene unclear. The read comes to an end 3 residues before the CDR3 does, leaving the germline J gene to fill in the end. There are 12 residues in the CDR3. CDR1 is KGHSH and CDR2 is LQKENI in the germline V gene. Trimming took off 4 bases at V and 3 bases at J, with 5 bases between the two ends.

CDR3 DNA (partial): TGCAGCGTTGATTGGGGGGGAGTCCGGGAGACC. This translates into CSVDWGGVRET. The full CDR3 sequence reads CSVDWGGVRETQYF. The V call is TRBV29-1, the J call TRBJ2-5, with TRBD2 matching over 7 bases. The read stops 3 residues short of the end of the CDR3; the missing end is completed from the germline J gene. V shed 3 bases and J 5 bases; nucleotides not matched to a gene: 9. CDR3 length: 14 amino acids. Germline CDR1 is SQVTM and CDR2 is ANQGSEA.

Worth noting for this clone: The sequence runs out 3 residues before the end of the CDR3; the remainder is reconstructed from the germline J gene. The chain links TRBV5-4 to TRBJ2-1; the match to TRBD2 covers 10 bases. The CDR3 runs 15 residues. Germline values: CDR1 SGHNT, CDR2 YYREEE (reference sequence). Trimming removed 3 bases from V and 0 bases from J; junction bases left unmatched: 0. The part of the CDR3 DNA that was read is TGTGCCAGCAGCTCTAGCGGGGGCTCCTACAATGAG. Its translation: CASSSSGGSYNE. The CDR3 as a whole reads CASSSSGGSYNEQFF.

Remarks on this clone: The DNA ends 3 residues before the CDR3 does, and the rest of the CDR3 is filled in from the germline J gene. This chain joins TRBV29-1 and TRBJ1-1; the D gene is possibly TRBD1 (5 bases). This CDR3 spans 12 amino acids. V lost 7 bases to trimming and J lost 1 base, with 10 bases between them. The germline CDR1 and CDR2 sequences are SQVTM and ANQGSEA. CDR3 bases read: TGCAGCGCGGGACTGCCGAACACTGAA. This gives the protein CSAGLPNTE. The full CDR3 is CSAGLPNTEAFF. The entire variable domain, with the rest obtained from reference TRBV29-1 and TRBJ1-1, is as follows: SAVISQKPSRDICQRGTSLTIQCQVDSQVTMMFWYRQQPGQSLTLIATANQGSEATYESGFVIDKFPISRPNLTFSTLTVSNMSPEDSSIYLCSAGLPNTEAFFGQGTRLTVV.